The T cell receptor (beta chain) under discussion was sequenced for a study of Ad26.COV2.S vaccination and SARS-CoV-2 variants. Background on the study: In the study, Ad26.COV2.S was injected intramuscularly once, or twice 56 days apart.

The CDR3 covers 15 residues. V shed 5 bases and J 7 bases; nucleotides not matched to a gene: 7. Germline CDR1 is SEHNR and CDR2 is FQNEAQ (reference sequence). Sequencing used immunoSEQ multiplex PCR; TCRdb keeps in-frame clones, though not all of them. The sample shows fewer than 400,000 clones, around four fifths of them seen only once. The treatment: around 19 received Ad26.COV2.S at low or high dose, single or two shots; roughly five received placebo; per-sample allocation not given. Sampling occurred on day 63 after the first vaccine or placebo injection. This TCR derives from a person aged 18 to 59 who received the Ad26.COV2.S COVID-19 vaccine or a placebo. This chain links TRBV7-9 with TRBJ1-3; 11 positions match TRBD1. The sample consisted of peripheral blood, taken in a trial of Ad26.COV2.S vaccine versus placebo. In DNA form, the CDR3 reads TGTGCCAGCAGCCCCCCGGGACAGGGGGGGAACACCATATATTTT. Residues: CASSPPGQGGNTIYF. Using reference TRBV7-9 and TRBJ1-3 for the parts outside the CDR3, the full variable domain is DTGVSQNPRHKITKRGQNVTFRCDPISEHNRLYWYRQTLGQGPEFLTYFQNEAQLEKSRLLSDRFSAERPKGSFSTLEIQRTEQGDSAMYLCASSPPGQGGNTIYFGEGSWLTVV.